Sequencing of this T cell receptor beta chain was carried out in a study of shared clonotypes between healthy human individuals. The study, taken as a whole, reports: Memory subsets generally showed smaller estimated richness than naive subsets did.

Profiled with immunoSEQ multiplex PCR; TCRdb holds only in-frame clones, not every one. Of over 2 million clones in the sample, roughly 95% are singletons; the top ten hold under 0.15%. As regards this clone: Its specificity is not known.

Sequenced input: naive CD4+ T cells sorted from blood. Sample subset: CD45RA+ positively selected. The source of this sequence is a man between 18 and 29 years old in good health.

DNA for the CDR3: TGTGCCAGCAGCTTCGTCAGTAATCCCGAAGCTTTCTTT. Its translation is CASSFVSNPEAFF. This chain joins TRBV7-8 and TRBJ1-1, with D unresolved. This CDR3 is 13 amino acids long. Germline assignment: CDR1 SGHVS and CDR2 FQNEAQ. V gave up 3 bases and J gave up 8 bases, with 13 bases separating them. The full variable domain, its missing parts supplied by reference TRBV7-8 and TRBJ1-1, is GAGVSQSPRYKVAKRGQDVALRCDPISGHVSLFWYQQALGQGPEFLTYFQNEAQLDKSGLPSDRFFAERPEGSVSTLKIQRTQQEDSAVYLCASSFVSNPEAFFGQGTRLTVV.